This T cell receptor beta chain was observed in a study of T cells in women clearing cervical HPV infection. CDR1 SNHLY and CDR2 FYNNEI come from the germline V gene. The CDR3 runs 13 residues. In the case of this clone: Its ends do not fully match the called genes, so a read error is possible. The read is 3 residues too short to cover the CDR3 end, so that end is filled in from the germline J gene. This specimen includes other DNA sequences encoding the same CDR3.

Assay used: immunoSEQ multiplex PCR; TCRdb lists only in-frame clones, some missing. The sample features about 20,000 clones, with roughly 4.9% in its top ten. The sample taken for sequencing was blood buffy coat. The sequence was obtained from a woman aged 18 to 75 with a cervical HPV16 infection that either progressed to CIN3+ or cleared (not recorded which). The chain carries TRBV2 and TRBJ1-3; possibly TRBD1 for D (5 bases). CDR3 protein: CASTRDYRNTIYF. Incomplete CDR3 DNA: TGTGCCAGCACCCGGGACTACAGAAACACA. Looking up the rest from reference TRBV2 and TRBJ1-3 gives the full variable domain: EPEVTQTPSHQVTQMGQEVILRCVPISNHLYFYWYRQILGQKVEFLVSFYNNEISEKSEIFDDQFSVERPDGSNFTLKIRSTKLEDSAMYFCASTRDYRNTIYFGEGSWLTVV.